This TCR beta chain stems from a study of blood T cells in healthy people across ages. This clonotype has more than one count but fewer than ten. Its cognate antigen is unknown. V gave up 9 bases and J gave up 1 base; unmatched junction bases: 6. Germline V CDR1 and CDR2: MDHEN, SYDVKM. The CDR3 totals 13 residues. Every donor provided 7.5 to 10 milliliters of peripheral blood. Isolation recovered at least 6.5 million PBMCs from every sample. The study's findings and limits: Not knowing donor CMV status may have confounded expanded clonotype changes.

Combining a sample-barcoded 5' primer with a J-beta primer mix, a second PCR ran for 7 to 11 cycles. TCRdb itself ran the 5' RACE reads through MiXCR, one entry per CDR3 protein. This table has nearly 1 million distinct CDR3 sequences, roughly 47% appearing once. Specimen: blood. This receptor was taken from a woman aged 60-70 years in good health. This sequence joins TRBV28 and TRBJ2-7; TRBD2 agrees at 7 bases. The CDR3 nucleotides are TGTGCCAGTGTAGCGGGTATGTCCTACGAGCAGTACTTC. Protein sequence: CASVAGMSYEQYF.